These T cell receptor beta chains were read from a single sample in a study of cytotoxic CD8 clonotypes in ibrutinib-treated CLL. Libraries were prepared by immunoSEQ multiplex PCR; TCRdb keeps only in-frame clonotypes and omits some of them. Among 110,000 to 150,000 clones listed, around 93% were seen once. The specimen comprised PBMCs, sampled after 12 months of ibrutinib treatment. The receptors shown here come from a human donor with chronic lymphocytic leukemia. Both conserved end residues are part of each CDR3. A D gene is named only where the DNA matches it firmly. A clone size is listed for some rows: how often the clone was seen (once, few, many), or a class if it is expanded.

v_call: TRBV6-5
clone_size: once
j_call: TRBJ1-3
d_call: .
cdr3_aa: CASTGRASGNTIYF
cdr3_nt: TGTGCCAGCACGGGGCGTGCCTCTGGAAACACCATATATTTT

v_call: TRBV28
clone_size: .
j_call: TRBJ2-5
d_call: TRBD2
cdr3_aa: CASSLLAGIIETQYF
cdr3_nt: TGTGCCAGCAGTTTACTAGCGGGAATCATAGAGACCCAGTACTTC

v_call: TRBV29-1
clone_size: .
j_call: TRBJ2-7
d_call: .
cdr3_aa: CSVRVLTSYEQYF
cdr3_nt: TGCAGCGTAAGGGTTCTCACGTCCTACGAGCAGTACTTC

v_call: TRBV10-3
clone_size: .
j_call: TRBJ2-1
d_call: .
cdr3_aa: CAITGVANEQFF
cdr3_nt: TGTGCCATCACGGGGGTGGCGAATGAGCAGTTCTTC

v_call: TRBV27
clone_size: .
j_call: TRBJ1-5
d_call: TRBD1
cdr3_aa: CASSTDRDAQPQHF
cdr3_nt: TGTGCCAGCAGTACTGACAGGGACGCTCAGCCCCAGCATTTT

v_call: TRBV30
clone_size: .
j_call: TRBJ1-1
d_call: TRBD1
cdr3_aa: CAWGTVGAFF
cdr3_nt: TGTGCCTGGGGGACAGTTGGAGCTTTCTTT

v_call: TRBV15
clone_size: .
j_call: TRBJ2-5
d_call: .
cdr3_aa: CATSRAGKETQYF
cdr3_nt: TGTGCCACCAGCAGAGCAGGGAAAGAGACCCAGTACTTC

v_call: TRBV6-5
clone_size: .
j_call: TRBJ2-7
d_call: TRBD1
cdr3_aa: CASSLWTGAYEQYF
cdr3_nt: TGTGCCAGCAGTCTATGGACAGGAGCCTACGAGCAGTACTTC

v_call: TRBV27
clone_size: .
j_call: TRBJ1-3
d_call: .
cdr3_aa: CASSFTGSSGNTIYF
cdr3_nt: TGTGCCAGCAGTTTTACAGGGAGCTCTGGAAACACCATATATTTT

v_call: TRBV2
clone_size: once
j_call: TRBJ1-3
d_call: .
cdr3_aa: CASAKQQPFSGNTIYF
cdr3_nt: TGTGCCAGCGCAAAGCAACAGCCCTTCTCTGGAAACACCATATATTTT

v_call: TRBV6-5
clone_size: .
j_call: TRBJ2-3
d_call: .
cdr3_aa: CASRTGLVTDTQYF
cdr3_nt: TGTGCCAGCAGGACGGGGCTAGTCACAGATACGCAGTATTTT

v_call: TRBV7-2
clone_size: .
j_call: TRBJ2-1
d_call: .
cdr3_aa: CASSLDELEANEQFF
cdr3_nt: TGTGCCAGCAGCTTAGACGAGCTTGAGGCAAATGAGCAGTTCTTC

v_call: TRBV5-6
clone_size: .
j_call: TRBJ2-4
d_call: .
cdr3_aa: CASSFAGSENIQYF
cdr3_nt: TGTGCCAGCAGCTTTGCGGGATCGGAAAACATTCAGTACTTC

v_call: TRBV29-1
clone_size: .
j_call: TRBJ2-1
d_call: TRBD1
cdr3_aa: CSVDPGTGVNEQFF
cdr3_nt: TGCAGCGTGGACCCCGGGACAGGGGTCAATGAGCAGTTCTTC

v_call: TRBV9
clone_size: .
j_call: TRBJ2-5
d_call: .
cdr3_aa: CASSVGGIVKETQYF
cdr3_nt: TGTGCCAGCAGCGTAGGAGGGATAGTTAAAGAGACCCAGTACTTC

v_call: TRBV27
clone_size: .
j_call: TRBJ2-1
d_call: .
cdr3_aa: CASSSSRGVAYNEQFF
cdr3_nt: TGTGCCAGCAGCTCTTCTAGGGGGGTGGCCTACAATGAGCAGTTCTTC

v_call: TRBV2
clone_size: .
j_call: TRBJ2-2
d_call: TRBD2
cdr3_aa: CASFLGTSASVGELFF
cdr3_nt: TGTGCCAGCTTCCTGGGCACTAGCGCGTCAGTCGGGGAGCTGTTTTTT

v_call: TRBV28
clone_size: .
j_call: TRBJ2-7
d_call: TRBD2
cdr3_aa: CASSFVFGRPNYEQYF
cdr3_nt: TGTGCCAGCAGTTTTGTTTTCGGGAGGCCCAACTACGAGCAGTACTTC

v_call: TRBV29-1
clone_size: once
j_call: TRBJ2-7
d_call: .
cdr3_aa: CSVEGDEGYEQYF
cdr3_nt: TGCAGCGTTGAAGGGGATGAGGGGTACGAGCAGTACTTC

v_call: TRBV2
clone_size: .
j_call: TRBJ1-2
d_call: .
cdr3_aa: CASSPTYGYTF
cdr3_nt: TGTGCCAGCAGCCCGACATATGGCTACACCTTC

v_call: TRBV7-7
clone_size: once
j_call: TRBJ2-1
d_call: TRBD1
cdr3_aa: CASSLADRGEQFF
cdr3_nt: TGTGCTAGCAGCTTAGCCGACAGGGGTGAGCAGTTCTTC

v_call: TRBV27
clone_size: once
j_call: TRBJ2-7
d_call: .
cdr3_aa: CASSLRQGGYEQYF
cdr3_nt: TGTGCCAGCAGTTTGCGCCAGGGAGGTTACGAGCAGTACTTC

v_call: TRBV19
clone_size: .
j_call: TRBJ1-2
d_call: .
cdr3_aa: CASTKGSQAANYGYTF
cdr3_nt: TGTGCCAGTACTAAAGGTTCTCAGGCAGCTAACTATGGCTACACCTTC

v_call: TRBV19
clone_size: .
j_call: TRBJ1-5
d_call: .
cdr3_aa: CASSAAGGSNQPQHF
cdr3_nt: TGTGCCAGTAGTGCTGCAGGTGGTTCGAATCAGCCCCAGCATTTT

v_call: TRBV11-2
clone_size: once
j_call: TRBJ1-2
d_call: .
cdr3_aa: CASSQQGYYGYTF
cdr3_nt: TGTGCCAGCAGCCAACAGGGCTACTATGGCTACACCTTC

v_call: TRBV10-1
clone_size: .
j_call: TRBJ2-3
d_call: .
cdr3_aa: CASSELPLDTQYF
cdr3_nt: TGCGCCAGCAGTGAGCTTCCACTAGATACGCAGTATTTT

v_call: TRBV6-6
clone_size: .
j_call: TRBJ2-1
d_call: .
cdr3_aa: CASSLLGAFNEQFF
cdr3_nt: TGTGCCAGCAGTCTCTTAGGGGCCTTCAATGAGCAGTTCTTC

v_call: TRBV19
clone_size: .
j_call: TRBJ2-7
d_call: .
cdr3_aa: CASSMSGRNPYEQYF
cdr3_nt: TGTGCCAGTAGTATGTCGGGACGCAACCCCTACGAGCAGTACTTC

v_call: TRBV7-9
clone_size: .
j_call: TRBJ2-7
d_call: .
cdr3_aa: CASSLAGDAVYEQYF
cdr3_nt: TGTGCCAGCAGCTTAGCTGGGGATGCCGTCTACGAGCAGTACTTC

v_call: TRBV11-2
clone_size: few
j_call: TRBJ2-2
d_call: .
cdr3_aa: CASSLLSVTGELFF
cdr3_nt: TGTGCCAGCAGCCTCCTTAGTGTCACCGGGGAGCTGTTTTTT

v_call: TRBV6-5
clone_size: .
j_call: TRBJ2-7
d_call: .
cdr3_aa: CASSKVAEPFYEQYF
cdr3_nt: TGTGCCAGCAGCAAGGTGGCGGAGCCTTTCTACGAGCAGTACTTC

v_call: TRBV4-1
clone_size: .
j_call: TRBJ2-1
d_call: TRBD2
cdr3_aa: CASSLGLAWYNEQFF
cdr3_nt: TGCGCCAGCAGCCTCGGACTAGCGTGGTACAATGAGCAGTTCTTC

v_call: TRBV5-1
clone_size: .
j_call: TRBJ2-7
d_call: .
cdr3_aa: CASSPLPGLSSYEQYF
cdr3_nt: TGCGCCAGCAGCCCCCTACCGGGACTCAGCTCCTACGAGCAGTACTTC

v_call: TRBV11-2
clone_size: .
j_call: TRBJ2-1
d_call: TRBD2
cdr3_aa: CASSPTGLLSNEQFF
cdr3_nt: TGTGCCAGCAGCCCTACGGGACTATTGTCCAATGAGCAGTTCTTC

v_call: TRBV5-1
clone_size: .
j_call: TRBJ2-4
d_call: TRBD2
cdr3_aa: CASGAGGPRDIQYF
cdr3_nt: TGCGCCAGTGGAGCGGGAGGGCCACGTGACATTCAGTACTTC

v_call: TRBV4-2
clone_size: .
j_call: TRBJ2-1
d_call: .
cdr3_aa: CASSQDTGLNEQFF
cdr3_nt: TGTGCCAGCAGCCAAGATACGGGACTTAATGAGCAGTTCTTC

v_call: TRBV7-2
clone_size: once
j_call: TRBJ2-7
d_call: TRBD1
cdr3_aa: CASSQGAYEQYF
cdr3_nt: TGTGCCAGCAGCCAGGGGGCATACGAGCAGTACTTC

v_call: TRBV9
clone_size: few
j_call: TRBJ2-1
d_call: .
cdr3_aa: CASSVEATPKDEQFF
cdr3_nt: TGTGCCAGCAGCGTAGAAGCGACACCTAAGGATGAGCAGTTCTTC

v_call: TRBV28
clone_size: .
j_call: TRBJ2-5
d_call: .
cdr3_aa: CASSSSAGSLGETQYF
cdr3_nt: TGTGCCAGCAGTTCCTCGGCCGGGTCATTAGGCGAGACCCAGTACTTC